Given below is one T cell receptor beta chain in context. No antigen is known for it. The CDR3 has 16 amino acids. After removal of 2 bases from V and 0 bases from J, the junction contained 4 bases not matched to a gene. From germline, CDR1 is SGHDT and CDR2 YYEEEE. The sample belongs to a study of PD-1 blockade in classical Hodgkin lymphoma. Time point denoted: newly diagnosed, previously untreated cHL patient sample. PBMCs representing newly diagnosed, untreated classical Hodgkin lymphoma functioned as the comparison. Clones were sequenced by immunoSEQ multiplex PCR, and TCRdb holds only the in-frame ones, with some missing. The sample lists tens of thousands of clones, 90% to 95% seen once, with approximately 3.9% in the top ten. Whole-study findings and limits: Nothing has yet pinned down what causes the repertoire differences, possibly disease activity or prior therapy. Newly diagnosed patients reportedly trailed healthy donors in baseline TCR diversity.

The V call is TRBV5-6, the J call TRBJ2-3; 9 bases map to TRBD1. Specimen: peripheral blood mononuclear cells (PBMCs). The clonotype comes from a human donor with classical Hodgkin lymphoma. The CDR3 DNA reads as TGTGCCAGCAGCTTTGAACAGGGGGCCAGCACAGATACGCAGTATTTT. Protein: CASSFEQGASTDTQYF. Combining the CDR3 with reference TRBV5-6 and TRBJ2-3 gives the whole variable domain DAGVTQSPTHLIKTRGQQVTLRCSPKSGHDTVSWYQQALGQGPQFIFQYYEEEERQRGNFPDRFSGHQFPNYSSELNVNALLLGDSALYLCASSFEQGASTDTQYFGPGTRLTVL.